These 9 T cell receptor beta chains share one sample of origin, sequenced in a study of shared clonotypes between healthy human individuals. Clones were sequenced by immunoSEQ multiplex PCR, and TCRdb holds only the in-frame ones, with some missing. The sample has about 2,500,000 clones; 90% to 95% are singletons. The source material was naive CD4+ T cells sorted from blood. The subset denotes: CD45RA+ positively selected. The receptors stem from a man between 18 and 29 years old in good health.

The J gene is TRBJ2-7, the V gene TRBV10-2, with 14 positions matching TRBD2. Trimming took 6 bases from V and 3 from J; bases not matched to a gene: 4. The CDR3 loop spans 15 amino acids. Germline CDR1 and CDR2: WSHSY and SAAADI. CDR3 amino acids: CASRGTSGSFYEQYF. The CDR3 DNA reads as TGCGCCAGCAGGGGGACTAGCGGGAGCTTCTACGAGCAGTACTTC.

As concerns this clone: This sample includes further DNA sequences coding for the same CDR3. This chain links TRBV5-1 with TRBJ2-2; D ambiguous. V lost 2 bases, J lost 4 bases, and 6 bases lay in between. Germline V gene sequence: CDR1 SGHRS, CDR2 YFSETQ. CDR3 length: 13 residues. The CDR3 region is CASSLELTGELFF. CDR3 coding DNA: TGCGCCAGCAGCTTAGAACTCACCGGGGAGCTGTTTTTT.

V is TRBV7-2 and J is TRBJ1-6; a possible D gene is TRBD1 (5 bases). Deletions cut 4 bases from V and 5 bases from J, with 21 bases between. The CDR3 loop spans 18 amino acids. CDR1 SGHTA and CDR2 FQGNSA come from the germline V gene. CDR3 bases: TGTGCCAGCAGCTCACGGGACGTTTTAGACCCAAATAATTCACCCCTCCACTTT. Translation gives CASSSRDVLDPNNSPLHF.

This chain joins TRBV9 and TRBJ2-3; D remains unclear. V was trimmed by 4 bases and J by 3 bases, leaving 12 bases between them. Germline CDR1 SGDLS, CDR2 YYNGEE. The CDR3 has 14 amino acids. The CDR3 nucleotides are TGTGCCAGCAGCCGGGCCTACCAGACAGATACGCAGTATTTT. Its protein is CASSRAYQTDTQYF.

The chain has TRBV5-1 and TRBJ1-2, with 8 bases aligning to TRBD1. The CDR3 totals 15 residues. The germline V gene encodes CDR1 SGHRS and CDR2 YFSETQ. The junction had 10 bases not matched to a gene; V was cut back by 6 bases and J by 3 bases. As DNA, the CDR3 is TGCGCCAGCACCTCCCAACAGGGGGGGGACTATGGCTACACCTTC. The encoded protein is CASTSQQGGDYGYTF.

The chain links TRBV5-1 to TRBJ1-2, with a tentative D call TRBD1 (6 bases). CDR1 and CDR2 from the germline V gene are SGHRS and YFSETQ. This CDR3 is 14 amino acids long. Trimming took 6 bases from V and 0 from J, leaving 12 bases between them. This chain's CDR3 is CASKNTGTNYGYTF. The CDR3 region has the DNA TGCGCCAGCAAAAATACAGGGACTAACTATGGCTACACCTTC.

The genes are TRBV4-1 and TRBJ1-4; D uncertain. Trimming cost V 1 base and J 8 bases, with 11 bases left between them. This CDR3 contains 14 residues. Germline lookup yields CDR1 MGHRA and CDR2 YSYEKL. CDR3 residues: CASSQAPVVEKLFF. The CDR3 coding sequence is TGCGCCAGCAGCCAAGCCCCGGTTGTGGAAAAACTGTTTTTT.

This clone was seen only once. The sample contains more than one DNA sequence encoding this CDR3. The V gene is TRBV5-1, the J gene TRBJ2-1, with 11 positions matching TRBD2. The V gene's germline CDR1 is SGHRS and CDR2 YFSETQ. The CDR3 contains 15 residues. After removal of 2 bases from V and 6 bases from J, the junction contained 4 bases not matched to a gene. The CDR3 sequence: CASSLGLAGVNEQFF. The CDR3 DNA reads as TGCGCCAGCAGCTTAGGACTAGCGGGCGTCAATGAGCAGTTCTTC.

The genes are TRBV11-3 and TRBJ2-3, with D perhaps matching TRBD2 (6 bases). The V gene lost 5 bases and the J gene lost 0 bases, with 9 bases spanning the gap. The germline V gene encodes CDR1 SGHNT and CDR2 YENEEA. The CDR3 has 14 amino acids. CDR3 nucleotide sequence: TGTGCCAGCAGCCGAGCGGGTAGCACAGATACGCAGTATTTT. Amino acid sequence: CASSRAGSTDTQYF.